This note documents a single T cell receptor beta chain sequence. The CDR3 contains 15 residues. Germline V gene data show CDR1 as SNHLY and CDR2 as FYNNEI. V shed 1 base and J shed 4 bases, with 10 bases lying between them. This specimen belongs to a study of blood T cell repertoires in COVID-19. About the study: T cells, B-cell-depleted T cells, or PBMCs supplied cDNA or gDNA.

The method was immunoSEQ multiplex PCR; TCRdb's version includes in-frame clones alone and lacks a portion of them. Among 140,000 or so clones listed, about 85% were seen once. The rearrangement links TRBV2 to TRBJ2-2, with D tentatively TRBD1 (6 bases). Sequencing was carried out using peripheral blood. This sequence was found in a human donor with acute or convalescent COVID-19. The donor label of this sample is uncertain. The chain's CDR3 is CASSEDRAATGELFF. The CDR3 DNA reads as TGTGCCAGCAGTGAAGACAGGGCGGCCACCGGGGAGCTGTTTTTT.